The text below deals with one T cell receptor (beta chain). Its antigen remains unknown. This specimen comes from a study of PD-L1 blockade in urothelial cancer. Study information: T cells were recovered from blood samples at a median of around 130,000.

Time point noted: peripheral blood 6 weeks after treatment start. Study observations and caveats: In blood at 3 weeks, tumor-associated clones expanded more among patients with durable benefit.

This CDR3 has 20 amino acids. The germline CDR1 and CDR2 sequences are MRHNA and SNTAGT. The trim removed 2 bases at V and 1 base at J, leaving 18 bases unmatched. Sequencing was performed with immunoSEQ multiplex PCR; in TCRdb, only in-frame clones are kept and a portion is missing. The repertoire holds 95,000 to 130,000 clones, 75% to 90% seen once, with roughly 1.8% in the top ten. The TCR originated in a man aged 55 to 70 with urothelial cancer. This material consisted of PBMCs, taken around atezolizumab (anti-PD-L1) treatment. The chain carries TRBV6-4 and TRBJ2-7; TRBD1 aligns across 9 bases. CDR3 in DNA: TGTGCCAGCAGTGACCAAGCGGACAGGGGACCGCCGTTTGGGTCCTACGAGCAGTACTTC. Translation gives CASSDQADRGPPFGSYEQYF.